This record concerns one TCR beta chain sequence. Its cognate antigen is unknown. The sample belongs to a study of cytomegalovirus exposure and HLA in healthy donors. Overall study findings and caveats: Analysis performed later found under 20,000 TCR beta sequences associated with HLA alleles at 0.05 false discovery rate. Researchers reportedly found TCR beta sequences accurately predicted most subjects' HLA-A and HLA-B alleles. Diagnosis of cytomegalovirus status made by the classifier reportedly showed high specificity and sensitivity.

Primers for the PCR totalled 60 Vbeta and 13 Jbeta. Assay used: immunoSEQ multiplex PCR; TCRdb lists only in-frame clones, some missing. The sample has over 85,000 clones, 60% to 80% seen once. The sequence derives from a woman aged 40 to 50 in good health and CMV-seronegative. Sequencing was performed on PBMCs.

The CDR3 DNA follows: TGTGCCTGGAGGAGGGGGCAAGGTACTGAAGCTTTCTTT. The encoded protein is CAWRRGQGTEAFF. The genes are TRBV30 and TRBJ1-1; 7 nucleotides match TRBD1. The CDR3 totals 13 residues. After removal of 3 bases from V and 5 bases from J, the junction contained 6 bases not matched to a gene. Germline-derived CDR1 and CDR2 are GTSNPN and SVGIG (reference sequence).